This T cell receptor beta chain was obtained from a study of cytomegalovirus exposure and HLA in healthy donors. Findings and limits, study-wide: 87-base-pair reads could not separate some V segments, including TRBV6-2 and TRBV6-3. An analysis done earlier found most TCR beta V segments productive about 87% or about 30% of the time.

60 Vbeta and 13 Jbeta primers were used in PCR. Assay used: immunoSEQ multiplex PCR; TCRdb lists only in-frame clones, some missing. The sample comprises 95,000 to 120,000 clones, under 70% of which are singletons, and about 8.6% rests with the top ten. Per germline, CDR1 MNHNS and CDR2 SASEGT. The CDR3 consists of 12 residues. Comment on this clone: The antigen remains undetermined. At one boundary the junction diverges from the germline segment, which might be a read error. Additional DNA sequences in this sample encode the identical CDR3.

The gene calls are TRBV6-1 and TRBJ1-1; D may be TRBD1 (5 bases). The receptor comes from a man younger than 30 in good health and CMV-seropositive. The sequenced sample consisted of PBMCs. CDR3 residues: CASIQGYTEAFF. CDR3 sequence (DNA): TGTGCCAGCATTCAGGGCTACACCGAAGCTTTCTTT.